These 15 T cell receptor beta chains came from one sample sequenced in a study of blood T cell repertoires in COVID-19. Using immunoSEQ multiplex PCR, the repertoire was profiled, and TCRdb retains in-frame clones only, with some absent. The data show approximately 54,000 clones, 90% to 95% seen once. Sample: peripheral blood. The receptors were gathered from a man aged 50 to 59 with acute or convalescent COVID-19.

V usage is TRBV11-2 and J usage is TRBJ1-6; 9 bases align to TRBD1. Trimming removed 5 bases from V and 6 bases from J; junction bases left unmatched: 2. There are 14 residues in the CDR3. CDR1 is SGHAT and CDR2 is FQNNGV in the germline V gene. Here the CDR3 reads CASSQDRGNSPLHF. DNA for the CDR3: TGTGCCAGCAGCCAGGACAGGGGTAATTCACCCCTCCACTTT.

The gene calls are TRBV15 and TRBJ2-7, with 9 nucleotides matching TRBD1. V lost 3 bases to trimming and J lost 1 base; unmatched junction nucleotides: 4. Germline V gene data show CDR1 as LNHNV and CDR2 as YYDKDF (reference sequence). The CDR3 spans 15 residues. The CDR3 DNA sequence: TGTGCCACCAGCAGGGCCGGGACAGGGTCCTACGAGCAGTACTTC. It codes for CATSRAGTGSYEQYF.

V gene TRBV6-6 combines with J gene TRBJ1-2, with D hard to call. Germline CDR1 MNHNY, CDR2 SVGAGI (reference sequence). Trimming left V 1 base short and J 6 bases short, with 9 bases between. The CDR3 is 13 amino acids. DNA of the CDR3: TGTGCCAGCAGTTACTTGGAGATCCATGGCTACACCTTC. Amino acids: CASSYLEIHGYTF.

The chain employs TRBV3-1 (or the pseudogene TRBV3-2) and TRBJ2-1, with TRBD2 as a possible D gene (5 bases). The germline V gene has CDR1 LGHDT and CDR2 YNNKEL (reference sequence). V lost 1 base to trimming and J lost 9 bases, with 7 bases between them. The CDR3 has 12 residues. The CDR3 DNA sequence: TGTGCCAGCAGCCAAGTTGGGAGTGAGCAGTTCTTC. Amino acids: CASSQVGSEQFF.

The V gene is TRBV27, the J gene TRBJ2-3; 8 positions match TRBD2. The CDR3 extends over 13 amino acids. The V gene's germline CDR1 is MNHEY and CDR2 SMNVEV (reference sequence). The ends lost 5 bases at V and 5 bases at J; junction bases unmatched: 3. The CDR3 region has the DNA TGTGCCAGCAGTGCGCTAGCGGGAGATACGCAGTATTTT. Protein sequence: CASSALAGDTQYF.

The CDR3 loop is CSGWTSGRPQFF. The CDR3 coding sequence is TGCAGCGGCTGGACTAGCGGGAGGCCCCAGTTCTTC. V is TRBV29-1 and J is TRBJ2-1, with TRBD2 matching 14 bases. The CDR3 runs to 12 residues. Germline lookup yields CDR1 SQVTM and CDR2 ANQGSEA. With V trimmed by 7 bases and J by 13 bases, 6 bases remained unmatched.

The chain has TRBV6-6 and TRBJ1-2, with D possibly being TRBD1 (6 bases). The CDR3 is 16 amino acids. V lost 5 bases, J lost 3 bases, and 19 bases lay in between. CDR1 and CDR2 (germline): MNHNY, SVGAGI (reference sequence). For the CDR3, the DNA is TGTGCCAGCAGTCGCTCGACAGGCGGCCCAGACTATGGCTACACCTTC. It specifies CASSRSTGGPDYGYTF.

This rearrangement joins TRBV7-2 to TRBJ1-2, with D possibly being TRBD1 (6 bases). CDR1 and CDR2 from the germline V gene are SGHTA and FQGNSA. V was clipped by 5 bases and J by 5 bases, with 18 bases between them. The CDR3 consists of 15 residues. This CDR3 reads CASSTTGTSSYGYTF. CDR3 sequence (DNA): TGTGCCAGCAGCACCACCGGGACATCGTCGTATGGCTACACCTTC.

This chain links TRBV27 with TRBJ1-1; D possibly corresponds to TRBD1 (6 bases). Germline V gives CDR1 MNHEY, CDR2 SMNVEV (reference sequence). The CDR3 covers 13 residues. V was clipped by 6 bases and J by 1 base, with 9 bases between them. This chain's CDR3 is CASSLQGNTEAFF. CDR3 bases: TGTGCCAGCAGCCTACAGGGGAACACTGAAGCTTTCTTT.

The rearrangement joins TRBV10-3 to TRBJ1-2; possibly TRBD1 for D (5 bases). V shed 0 bases and J shed 2 bases, with 7 bases lying between them. CDR1 and CDR2 from the germline V gene are ENHRY and SYGVKD. The CDR3 contains 14 residues. As DNA, the CDR3 is TGTGCCATCAGTGAGTCGGCAGGGAACTATGGCTACACCTTC. Translated: CAISESAGNYGYTF.

This clone came up once. The chain employs TRBV9 and TRBJ2-1; 10 nucleotides line up with TRBD2. This CDR3 is built from 16 residues. J gave up 3 bases and V 0 bases, and 3 bases lay outside the gene matches. Per germline, CDR1 SGDLS and CDR2 YYNGEE. The CDR3 nucleotides are TGTGCCAGCAGCGTAGCTTCTAGCGGGAGCTACAATGAGCAGTTCTTC. Translating gives CASSVASSGSYNEQFF.

The chain has TRBV6-4 and TRBJ1-1, with D perhaps TRBD1 (5 bases). The V gene's germline CDR1 is MRHNA and CDR2 SNTAGT. This CDR3 has 14 residues. Trimming shortened V by 0 bases and J by 8 bases, and 13 bases separated the two germline ends. The CDR3 loop reads CASSDSAGVGEAFF. CDR3 in DNA: TGTGCCAGCAGTGACTCAGCGGGGGTTGGGGAAGCTTTCTTT.

This clone showed up just once. The chain is built from TRBV10-3 and TRBJ2-7; a weak D match, TRBD2 (6 bases). Germline CDR1 reads ENHRY; CDR2 reads SYGVKD. This CDR3 is built from 12 residues. With 6 bases removed from V and 0 bases from J, the gap between germline ends came to 6 bases. The CDR3 coding sequence is TGTGCCATCAGCGGGAGCTCCTACGAGCAGTACTTC. This gives the protein CAISGSSYEQYF.

This chain connects TRBV7-9 to TRBJ2-7; TRBD2 agrees at 8 bases. There are 13 residues in the CDR3. Germline-derived CDR1 and CDR2 are SEHNR and FQNEAQ (reference sequence). J was trimmed by 6 bases and V by 4 bases; bases with no gene match: 5. The CDR3 here is CASSSGLGGEQYF. In nucleotides, the CDR3 is TGTGCCAGCAGCTCGGGACTAGGGGGCGAGCAGTACTTC.

CDR3 in DNA: TGTGCCAGCAGCTTAGTCGGGACAGAGGTTGGTGGCTACACCTTC. This codes for CASSLVGTEVGGYTF. J is TRBJ1-2 and V is TRBV7-9, with 7 bases matching TRBD1. V trimming: 1 base; J trimming: 7 bases; junction bases outside the gene matches: 9. From germline, CDR1 is SEHNR and CDR2 FQNEAQ (reference sequence). The CDR3 sequence is 15 residues long.